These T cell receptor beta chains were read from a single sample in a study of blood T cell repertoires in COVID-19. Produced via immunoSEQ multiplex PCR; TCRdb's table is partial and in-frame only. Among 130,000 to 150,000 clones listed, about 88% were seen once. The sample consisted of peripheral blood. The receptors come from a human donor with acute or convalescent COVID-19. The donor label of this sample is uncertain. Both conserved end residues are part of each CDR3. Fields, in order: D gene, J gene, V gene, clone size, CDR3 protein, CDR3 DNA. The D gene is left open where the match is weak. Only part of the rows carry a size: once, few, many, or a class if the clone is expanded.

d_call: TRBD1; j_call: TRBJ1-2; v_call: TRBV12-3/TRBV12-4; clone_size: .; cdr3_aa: CASSFGQGSGYTF; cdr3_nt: TGTGCCAGCAGTTTCGGACAGGGAAGTGGCTACACCTTC
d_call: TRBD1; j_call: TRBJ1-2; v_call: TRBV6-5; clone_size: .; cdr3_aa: CASSLDRGRGYTF; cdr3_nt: TGTGCCAGCAGCCTGGACAGGGGACGGGGCTACACCTTC
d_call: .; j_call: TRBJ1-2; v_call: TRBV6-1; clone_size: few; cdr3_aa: CASSDPNLLYGYTF; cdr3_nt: TGTGCCAGCAGTGATCCTAACCTCCTCTATGGCTACACCTTC
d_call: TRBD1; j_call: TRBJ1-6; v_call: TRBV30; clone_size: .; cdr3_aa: CAWTTGGSPLHF; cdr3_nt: TGTGCCTGGACAACAGGGGGGTCACCCCTCCACTTT
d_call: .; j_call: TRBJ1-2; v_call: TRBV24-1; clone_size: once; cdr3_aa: CATSDSRGGYGYTF; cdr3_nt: TGTGCCACCAGTGATTCTCGAGGGGGCTATGGCTACACCTTC
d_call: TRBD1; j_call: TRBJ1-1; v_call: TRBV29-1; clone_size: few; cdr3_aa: CSAVMTGAAAFF; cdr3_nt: TGCAGCGCTGTAATGACAGGGGCGGCGGCTTTCTTT
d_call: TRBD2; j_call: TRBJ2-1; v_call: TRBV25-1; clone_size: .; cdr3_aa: CASSELTSGPYNEQFF; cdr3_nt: TGTGCCAGCAGTGAATTGACTAGCGGACCCTACAATGAGCAGTTCTTC
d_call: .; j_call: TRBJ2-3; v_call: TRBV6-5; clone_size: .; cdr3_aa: CASRGGPSTDTQYF; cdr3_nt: TGTGCCAGCAGGGGCGGGCCTAGCACAGATACGCAGTATTTT
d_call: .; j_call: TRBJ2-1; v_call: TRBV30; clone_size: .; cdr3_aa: CAWSIQNEQFF; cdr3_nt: TGTGCCTGGAGTATCCAGAATGAGCAGTTCTTC
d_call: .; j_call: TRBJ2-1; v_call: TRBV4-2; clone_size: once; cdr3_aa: CASSQEWDSEREQFF; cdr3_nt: TGTGCCAGCAGCCAAGAGTGGGACTCGGAGCGTGAGCAGTTCTTC
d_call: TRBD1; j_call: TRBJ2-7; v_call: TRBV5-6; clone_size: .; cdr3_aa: CASSWGQEISAEQYF; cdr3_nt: TGTGCCAGCAGCTGGGGACAGGAGATCTCTGCCGAGCAGTACTTC
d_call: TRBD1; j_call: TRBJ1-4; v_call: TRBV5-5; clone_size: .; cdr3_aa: CASSSEGQWGKLFF; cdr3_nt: TGTGCCAGCAGCTCCGAGGGACAGTGGGGGAAACTGTTTTTT
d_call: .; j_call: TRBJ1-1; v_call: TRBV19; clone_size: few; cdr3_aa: CASSTGRGRAHGAFF; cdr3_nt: TGTGCCAGTAGTACGGGGAGGGGCAGGGCTCATGGAGCTTTCTTT
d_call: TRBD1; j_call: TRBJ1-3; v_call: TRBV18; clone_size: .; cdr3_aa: CASSRQGSGNTIYF; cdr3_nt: TGTGCCAGCTCACGACAGGGGTCTGGAAACACCATATATTTT
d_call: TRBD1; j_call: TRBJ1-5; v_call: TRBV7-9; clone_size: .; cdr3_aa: CASSLGQGAESNQPQHF; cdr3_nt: TGTGCCAGCAGCTTAGGACAGGGGGCTGAGAGCAATCAGCCCCAGCATTTT
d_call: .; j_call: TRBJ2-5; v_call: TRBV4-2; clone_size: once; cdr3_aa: CASSQDRGLETQYF; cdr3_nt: TGTGCCAGCAGCCAAGACAGGGGTTTGGAGACCCAGTACTTC
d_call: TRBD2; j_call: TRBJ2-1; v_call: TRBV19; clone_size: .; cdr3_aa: CASSYTPGLAFNEQFF; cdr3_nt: TGTGCCAGTAGTTACACTCCGGGACTAGCTTTCAATGAGCAGTTCTTC
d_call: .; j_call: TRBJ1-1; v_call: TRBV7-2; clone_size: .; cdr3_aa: CASSFGRANTEAFF; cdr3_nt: TGTGCCAGCAGCTTTGGCAGGGCGAACACTGAAGCTTTCTTT
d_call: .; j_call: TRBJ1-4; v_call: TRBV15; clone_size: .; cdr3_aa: CATSREQGYNEKLFF; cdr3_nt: TGTGCCACCAGCAGAGAACAGGGTTATAATGAAAAACTGTTTTTT
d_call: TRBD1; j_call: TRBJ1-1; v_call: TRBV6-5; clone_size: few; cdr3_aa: CASRGVRGMNTEAFF; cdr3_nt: TGTGCCAGCAGGGGAGTCAGGGGGATGAACACTGAAGCTTTCTTT
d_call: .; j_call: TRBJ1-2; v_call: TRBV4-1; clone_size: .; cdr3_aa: CASSPHEGGESYGYTF; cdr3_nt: TGCGCCAGCAGCCCCCACGAAGGGGGGGAGTCGTATGGCTACACCTTC
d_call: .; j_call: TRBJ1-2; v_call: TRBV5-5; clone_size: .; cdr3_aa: CASSLATGQSYGYTF; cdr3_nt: TGTGCCAGCAGCTTGGCCACTGGACAGAGTTATGGCTACACCTTC
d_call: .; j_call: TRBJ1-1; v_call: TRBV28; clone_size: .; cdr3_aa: CASSSTPTGPEAFF; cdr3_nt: TGTGCCAGCAGTTCAACGCCGACAGGCCCTGAAGCTTTCTTT
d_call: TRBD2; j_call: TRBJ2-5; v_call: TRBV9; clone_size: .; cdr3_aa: CASSVGGLAGVGETQYF; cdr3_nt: TGTGCCAGCAGCGTCGGGGGACTAGCGGGAGTCGGAGAGACCCAGTACTTC
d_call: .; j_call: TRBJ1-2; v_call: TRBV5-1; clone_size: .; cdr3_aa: CASSLVLQGTGYTF; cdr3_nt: TGCGCCAGCAGCTTGGTGCTCCAGGGCACTGGCTACACCTTC
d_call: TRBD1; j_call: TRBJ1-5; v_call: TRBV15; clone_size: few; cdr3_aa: CATSTGTASNQPQHF; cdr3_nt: TGTGCCACCAGCACCGGGACAGCTAGCAATCAGCCCCAGCATTTT
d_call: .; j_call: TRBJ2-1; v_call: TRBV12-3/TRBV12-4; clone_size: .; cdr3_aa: CASSAGFGGEQFF; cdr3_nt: TGTGCCAGCTCGGCGGGGTTTGGGGGTGAGCAGTTCTTC
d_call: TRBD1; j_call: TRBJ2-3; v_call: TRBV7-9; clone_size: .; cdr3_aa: CASSVISGTAFTDTQYF; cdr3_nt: TGTGCCAGCAGCGTAATCTCCGGGACAGCCTTCACAGATACGCAGTATTTT
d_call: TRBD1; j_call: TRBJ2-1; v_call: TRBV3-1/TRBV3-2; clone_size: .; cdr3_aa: CASSQVTGGKGEQFF; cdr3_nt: TGTGCCAGCAGCCAAGTAACAGGGGGTAAAGGTGAGCAGTTCTTC
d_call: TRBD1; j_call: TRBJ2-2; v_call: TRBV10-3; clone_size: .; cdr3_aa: CAISESEDREYAGELFF; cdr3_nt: TGTGCCATCAGTGAGTCGGAGGACAGGGAATACGCCGGGGAGCTGTTTTTT
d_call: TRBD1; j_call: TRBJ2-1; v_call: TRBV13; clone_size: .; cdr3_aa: CASSLNRGRNEQFF; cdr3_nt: TGTGCCAGCAGCTTAAATAGGGGGCGGAATGAGCAGTTCTTC
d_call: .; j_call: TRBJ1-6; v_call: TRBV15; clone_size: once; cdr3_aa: CATSSYSAGPTPLHF; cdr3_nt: TGTGCCACCAGCAGCTACTCCGCGGGACCGACACCCCTCCACTTT
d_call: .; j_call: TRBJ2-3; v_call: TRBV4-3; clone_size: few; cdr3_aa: CASSQVVYHGGSTDTQYF; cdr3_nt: TGCGCCAGCAGCCAAGTAGTCTATCATGGGGGCTCGACAGATACGCAGTATTTT
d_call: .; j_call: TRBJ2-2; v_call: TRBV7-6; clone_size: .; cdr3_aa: CASSQQGQNTGELFF; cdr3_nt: TGTGCCAGCAGCCAGCAGGGACAGAACACCGGGGAGCTGTTTTTT
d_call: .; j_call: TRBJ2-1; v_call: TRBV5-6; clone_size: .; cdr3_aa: CASSRRSSYNEQFF; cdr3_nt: TGTGCCAGCAGCAGGAGATCCTCCTACAATGAGCAGTTCTTC
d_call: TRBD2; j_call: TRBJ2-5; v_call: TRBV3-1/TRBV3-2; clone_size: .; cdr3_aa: CASSQEWRGEETQYF; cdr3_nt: TGTGCCAGCAGCCAAGAGTGGCGGGGGGAAGAGACCCAGTACTTC
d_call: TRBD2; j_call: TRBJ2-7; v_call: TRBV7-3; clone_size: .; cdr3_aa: CASSLTPTSGGYEQYF; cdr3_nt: TGTGCCAGCAGCTTAACCCCGACTAGCGGGGGCTACGAGCAGTACTTC
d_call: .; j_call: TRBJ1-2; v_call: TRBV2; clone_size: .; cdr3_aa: CASSKGVLGGYTF; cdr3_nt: TGTGCCAGCAGCAAAGGGGTCCTGGGGGGCTACACCTTC
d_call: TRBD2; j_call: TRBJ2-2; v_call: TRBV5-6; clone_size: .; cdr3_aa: CASLAGAYTGELFF; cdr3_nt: TGTGCCAGCCTAGCGGGGGCCTACACCGGGGAGCTGTTTTTT
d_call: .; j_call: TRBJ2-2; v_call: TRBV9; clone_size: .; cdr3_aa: CASSDRTVPGELFF; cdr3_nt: TGTGCCAGCAGCGACCGGACAGTTCCCGGGGAGCTGTTTTTT
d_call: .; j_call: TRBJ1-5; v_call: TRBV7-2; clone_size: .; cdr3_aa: CASSFTGDQPQHF; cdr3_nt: TGTGCCAGCAGCTTCACCGGGGATCAGCCCCAGCATTTT
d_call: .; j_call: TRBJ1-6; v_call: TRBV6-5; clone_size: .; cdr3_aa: CASTRTARNSPLHF; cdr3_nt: TGTGCCAGCACTCGGACAGCGAGAAATTCACCCCTCCACTTT
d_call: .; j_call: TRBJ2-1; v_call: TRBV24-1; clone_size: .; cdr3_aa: CATGGGWQGSYNEQFF; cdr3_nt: TGTGCCACCGGGGGGGGCTGGCAGGGCTCCTACAATGAGCAGTTCTTC
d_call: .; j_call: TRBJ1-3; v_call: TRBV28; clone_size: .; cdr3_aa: CASSLWGQNLSGNTIYF; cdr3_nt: TGTGCCAGCAGTTTATGGGGACAAAACCTCTCTGGAAACACCATATATTTT
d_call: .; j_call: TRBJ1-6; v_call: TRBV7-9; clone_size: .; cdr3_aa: CASSSVALGDSPLHF; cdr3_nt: TGTGCCAGCAGCTCGGTGGCCCTCGGGGATTCACCCCTCCACTTT
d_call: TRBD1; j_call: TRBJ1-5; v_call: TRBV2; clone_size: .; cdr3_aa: CASSQQGALTQPQHF; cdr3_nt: TGTGCCAGCAGTCAGCAGGGGGCATTAACCCAGCCCCAGCATTTT
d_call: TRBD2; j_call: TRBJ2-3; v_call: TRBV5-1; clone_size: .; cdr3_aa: CASSWILAGDTDTQYF; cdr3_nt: TGCGCCAGCAGCTGGATACTAGCGGGGGACACAGATACGCAGTATTTT
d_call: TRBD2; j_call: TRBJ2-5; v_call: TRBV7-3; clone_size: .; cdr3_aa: CASSTSGGSQETQYF; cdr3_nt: TGTGCCAGCAGCACTAGCGGGGGCTCCCAAGAGACCCAGTACTTC
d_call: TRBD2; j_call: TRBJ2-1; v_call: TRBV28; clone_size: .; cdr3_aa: CASSLWPASGEFIEQFF; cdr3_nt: TGTGCCAGCAGTTTATGGCCGGCTAGCGGGGAGTTTATTGAGCAGTTCTTC
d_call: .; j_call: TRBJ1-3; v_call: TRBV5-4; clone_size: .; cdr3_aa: CASSALGGTFGGNTIYF; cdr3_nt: TGTGCCAGCAGCGCCCTTGGCGGGACGTTTGGAGGAAACACCATATATTTT
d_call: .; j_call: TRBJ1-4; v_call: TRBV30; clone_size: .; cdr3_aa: CAWKYGAPPTNEKLFF; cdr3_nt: TGTGCCTGGAAGTATGGGGCCCCACCAACTAATGAAAAACTGTTTTTT
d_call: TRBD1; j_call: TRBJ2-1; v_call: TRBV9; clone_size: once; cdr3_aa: CASSGRQDRVVYNEQFF; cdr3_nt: TGTGCCAGCAGCGGACGTCAGGACAGGGTGGTCTACAATGAGCAGTTCTTC
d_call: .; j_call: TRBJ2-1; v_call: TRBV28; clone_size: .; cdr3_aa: CASSSHPGREGYNEQFF; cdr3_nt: TGTGCCAGCAGTTCACACCCAGGCAGGGAAGGTTACAATGAGCAGTTCTTC
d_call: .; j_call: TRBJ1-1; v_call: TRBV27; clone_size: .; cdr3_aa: CASSAQEEAFF; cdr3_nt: TGTGCCAGCAGTGCCCAGGAAGAAGCTTTCTTT
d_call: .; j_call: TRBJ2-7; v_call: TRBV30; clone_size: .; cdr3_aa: CAWSERADFQYF; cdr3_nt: TGTGCCTGGAGTGAGCGAGCGGACTTCCAGTACTTC